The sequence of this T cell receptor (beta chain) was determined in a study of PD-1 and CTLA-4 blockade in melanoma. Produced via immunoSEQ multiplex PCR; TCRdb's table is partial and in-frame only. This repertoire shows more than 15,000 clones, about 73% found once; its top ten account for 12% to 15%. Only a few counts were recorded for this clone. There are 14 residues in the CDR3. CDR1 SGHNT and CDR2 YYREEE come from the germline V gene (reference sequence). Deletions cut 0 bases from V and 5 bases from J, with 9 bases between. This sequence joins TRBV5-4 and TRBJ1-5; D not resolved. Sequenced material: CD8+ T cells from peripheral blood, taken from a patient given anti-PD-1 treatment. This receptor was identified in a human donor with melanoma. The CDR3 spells CASSLGPLYQPQHF. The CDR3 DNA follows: TGTGCCAGCAGCTTGGGTCCTCTCTATCAGCCCCAGCATTTT. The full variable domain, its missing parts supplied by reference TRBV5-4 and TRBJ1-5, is ETGVTQSPTHLIKTRGQQVTLRCSSQSGHNTVSWYQQALGQGPQFIFQYYREEENGRGNFPPRFSGLQFPNYSSELNVNALELDDSALYLCASSLGPLYQPQHFGDGTRLSIL.